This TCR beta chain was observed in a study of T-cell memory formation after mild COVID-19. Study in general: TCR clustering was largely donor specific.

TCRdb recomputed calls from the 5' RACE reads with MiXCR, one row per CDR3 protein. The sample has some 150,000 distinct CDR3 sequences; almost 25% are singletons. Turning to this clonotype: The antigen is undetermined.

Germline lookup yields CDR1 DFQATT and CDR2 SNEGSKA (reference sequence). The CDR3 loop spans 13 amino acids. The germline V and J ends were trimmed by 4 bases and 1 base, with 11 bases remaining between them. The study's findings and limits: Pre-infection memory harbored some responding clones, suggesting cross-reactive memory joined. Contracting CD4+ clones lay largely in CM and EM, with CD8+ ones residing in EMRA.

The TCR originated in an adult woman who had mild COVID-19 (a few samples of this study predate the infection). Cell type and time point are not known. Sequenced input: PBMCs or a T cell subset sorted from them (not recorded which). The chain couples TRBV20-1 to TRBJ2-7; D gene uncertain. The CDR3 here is CSATPMASYEQYF. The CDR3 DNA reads TGCAGTGCTACTCCCATGGCGTCCTACGAGCAGTACTTC.